The 10 T cell receptor beta chains below come from one sample, sequenced in a study of blood T cell repertoires in COVID-19 (dated by TCRdb to the early 2020s). Libraries were made using the immunoSEQ multiplex PCR assay. TCRdb holds this immuneACCESS table with in-frame rearrangements only. Some clones are missing; in checked studies, unresolved V genes explain under half, and the rest has no known cause. This sample holds 88,000 or so clones; about 84% were observed only once. The top ten clonotypes cover around 4.5% of the sample. The sample consisted of peripheral blood. These receptors all stem from a man aged 60 to 75 with acute or convalescent COVID-19.

This chain connects TRBV5-6 to TRBJ2-7; 10 bases line up with TRBD2. Germline lookup yields CDR1 SGHDT and CDR2 YYEEEE. Unmatched junction bases numbered 7, after V lost 0 bases and J lost 7 bases. This CDR3 comprises 15 residues. The chain's CDR3 is CASSLGLAGPSEQYF. DNA of the CDR3: TGTGCCAGCAGCTTGGGACTAGCGGGTCCCTCGGAGCAGTACTTC.

For this clone: Other DNA sequences within the sample encode an identical CDR3. This sequence joins TRBV18 and TRBJ2-7; D remains unclear. The CDR3 sequence is 11 residues long. The germline V and J ends were trimmed by 4 bases and 1 base, with 2 bases remaining between them. Germline CDR1 reads KGHSH; CDR2 reads LQKENI. The CDR3 protein is CASSLSYEQYF. The CDR3 DNA follows: TGTGCCAGCTCACTATCCTACGAGCAGTACTTC. Using reference TRBV18 and TRBJ2-7 for the parts outside the CDR3, the full variable domain is NAGVMQNPRHLVRRRGQEARLRCSPMKGHSHVYWYRQLPEEGLKFMVYLQKENIIDESGMPKERFSAEFPKEGPSILRIQQVVRGDSAAYFCASSLSYEQYFGPGTRLTVT.

The V and J genes are TRBV2 and TRBJ1-1; tentative D call: TRBD1 (5 bases). Trimming took 0 bases from V and 2 from J, leaving 28 bases between them. The germline V gene encodes CDR1 SNHLY and CDR2 FYNNEI. This CDR3 region has 21 residues. The CDR3 protein is CASSEALLGQVSWWGNTEAFF. In nucleotides, the CDR3 is TGTGCCAGCAGTGAAGCGCTTCTGGGGCAGGTATCATGGTGGGGAAACACTGAAGCTTTCTTT.

The chain carries TRBV19 and TRBJ2-3; 14 bases fit TRBD2. Germline V gene sequence: CDR1 LNHDA, CDR2 SQIVND (reference sequence). This CDR3 region has 14 residues. J gave up 4 bases and V 8 bases, and 2 bases lay outside the gene matches. The CDR3 is CASGLAGGPDTQYF. In DNA, the CDR3 is TGTGCCAGTGGACTAGCGGGGGGACCAGATACGCAGTATTTT.

As to this clone: Other DNA sequences in this sample translate to the same CDR3. The rearrangement links TRBV15 to TRBJ2-5; D is uncertain. The CDR3 is 12 amino acids. From germline, CDR1 is LNHNV and CDR2 YYDKDF (reference sequence). The germline V and J ends were trimmed by 0 bases and 7 bases, with 6 bases remaining between them. The DNA for the CDR3 is TGTGCCACCAGCAGAGATCGCGGGACCCAGTACTTC. Translation: CATSRDRGTQYF.

The chain links TRBV4-2 to TRBJ1-5, with 9 bases identical to TRBD1. The V gene end was trimmed by 1 base and the J gene end by 6 bases; junction bases not matched to a gene: 19. The CDR3 consists of 20 residues. CDR1 is LGHNA and CDR2 is YNFKEQ in the germline V gene. CDR3 loop: CASSQVRESGQGQLSQPQHF. For the CDR3, the DNA is TGTGCCAGCAGCCAAGTCCGAGAGTCGGGACAGGGTCAATTAAGTCAGCCCCAGCATTTT.

V usage is TRBV19 and J usage is TRBJ1-1; TRBD1 aligns across 9 bases. Germline assignment: CDR1 LNHDA and CDR2 SQIVND (reference sequence). The V segment lost 6 bases and the J segment 1 base; nucleotides outside the gene matches: 3. This CDR3 comprises 14 residues. The chain's CDR3 is CASRETGGNTEAFF. The CDR3 nucleotides are TGTGCCAGTAGAGAGACAGGGGGGAACACTGAAGCTTTCTTT.

The chain combines TRBV7-2 with TRBJ1-1; D is possibly TRBD1 (5 bases). Germline assignment: CDR1 SGHTA and CDR2 FQGNSA. The CDR3 covers 17 residues. V was cut by 5 bases and J by 7 bases, with 26 bases left in between. For the CDR3, the DNA is TGTGCCAGCAGCAGAAATTCTCCGACAGACTTCGTTGATGAAGCTTTCTTT. Amino acids: CASSRNSPTDFVDEAFF.

The chain recombines TRBV11-2 with TRBJ2-3, with 10 nucleotides matching TRBD2. CDR1 and CDR2 (germline): SGHAT, FQNNGV. The CDR3 has 16 residues. Trimming at V came to 5 bases and at J to 0 bases, leaving 5 bases not matched to a gene. Here the CDR3 DNA reads TGTGCCAGCAGCCAAACTAGCGGGATTAGCACAGATACGCAGTATTTT. Protein sequence: CASSQTSGISTDTQYF.

The V call is TRBV6-5, the J call TRBJ2-4; D remains unclear. Trimming pared 6 bases from V and 1 base from J, leaving 7 bases between. The CDR3 is made up of 13 amino acids. The germline CDR1 and CDR2 sequences are MNHEY and SVGAGI. The CDR3 is CASRSEAKNIQYF. DNA of the CDR3: TGTGCCAGCAGATCCGAGGCCAAAAACATTCAGTACTTC.